Reported below is one TCR beta chain. The specificity of this receptor is unknown. Per-nucleotide qualities are absent, and no much larger clonotype sits a single base away. TCRbeta CDR3 regions were amplified from genomic DNA by means of the immunoSEQ Assay, a bias-controlled multiplex PCR. The study's own analysis went as follows. The number of nucleated cells in each sample was estimated from the amplification of reference gene primers within the assay. To quantify the absolute abundance of each unique TCRbeta CDR3 rearrangement, sequence reads were collapsed and filtered. For each sample, productive Simpson clonality was calculated as the square root of Simpson's diversity index over productive rearrangements. The source is immuneACCESS, and TCRdb retained only in-frame sequences with V and J called. Part of the clones is not carried over; for the studies checked, unresolved V genes explain less than half of this, and the remainder is unexplained. V, J and clone size derive from that table, while D and trimming were established from the DNA sequence. This sample has hundreds of thousands of clones in its table, and roughly 91% of those were observed once. The ten top clones hold 4.3% of the sample.

These data are taken from a study of blood T cell repertoires in COVID-19 (dated by TCRdb to 2018 to 2020). Describing the broader study: Samples covering the acute and convalescent phases of COVID-19 were provided by collaborators in the United States, Italy and Spain. The prospective study material was composed of cDNA or gDNA derived from T cells, B-cell-depleted T cells, or PBMCs. Deeply sampled blood TCRbeta repertoires from subjects exposed to, actively infected with, or recovered from COVID-19 were included in the dataset. A freely available public database, intended as a resource for researchers studying the immune response to SARS-CoV-2, is where the repertoires were released. Samples came from the ongoing ImmuneRACE study (first 160 participants) plus 1,254 subjects from 6 global collaborators. The sample metadata nearly always contained a de-identified subject ID, COVID-19 status, age in years and sex. Where HLA class I and class II types were available, the types were taken from metadata supplied by the sample provider, not from assay-based typing. Study-level results and caveats: How much clinical and demographic metadata was included differed by source and by participant, and the metadata was provided uncurated.

Whole blood was collected in K2EDTA tubes by collaborating institutions according to the institutions' own protocols. For TCRbeta analysis, collaborators shipped samples in one of three forms: frozen whole blood, isolated PBMCs, or DNA extracted from either of those sample types. Trimming removed 5 bases from V and 6 bases from J; the gene matches leave 6 bases unexplained. The germline V gene provides CDR1 SGHVS and CDR2 FQNEAQ. Including cysteine and phenylalanine, the CDR3 has 15 amino acids. Only the CDR3 portion is preserved as DNA: 45 bases, with reading frame beginning at the first base. This TCR was sampled from a woman aged 25 to 39 with acute or convalescent COVID-19. The sample consisted of peripheral blood. The chain is encoded by TRBV7-8 joined to TRBJ2-1; 11 nucleotides in the junction match TRBD1. In nucleotide form, the sequence is TGTGCCAGCAGCGCCCCCGGGACAGGGGGCAATGAGCAGTTCTTC. The encoded protein is CASSAPGTGGNEQFF.